The TCR beta chain described here comes from a study of T-cell reconstitution after alpha-beta-depleted transplantation in children. In this sample, this clonotype turned up many times. The germline V gene has CDR1 SGDLS and CDR2 YYNGEE. The V and J ends lost 0 bases and 4 bases, in that order; junction bases with no gene match: 6. The CDR3 spans 15 residues. Molecular barcoding with unique molecular identifiers was used for the TCRbeta library. TCRdb re-called the PCR reads with MiXCR, one entry per CDR3 protein. The sample consists of some 450,000 distinct CDR3 sequences, approximately 42% of them appearing once.

The V and J genes are TRBV9 and TRBJ1-1, with 7 bases lining up with TRBD1. Specimen: PBMCs, collected before TCRalphabeta/CD19-depleted stem cell transplant. This TCR derives from a girl between 2 and 10 years old with aplastic anemia, due to receive a stem cell transplant. CDR3 sequence: CASSVDPDRVTEAFF. CDR3 sequence (DNA): TGTGCCAGCAGCGTAGACCCAGACAGGGTCACTGAAGCTTTCTTT.